This record concerns one T cell receptor (beta chain) sequence. This table comes from immunoSEQ multiplex PCR, and its TCRdb copy is limited to in-frame clones, with some not included. The data hold roughly 36,000 clones, with around 93% observed a single time. The entry originates in a study of T cells in localized non-small cell lung cancer. Trimming took 2 bases from V and 8 from J; bases not matched to a gene: 10. In germline, CDR1 is MNHNS, CDR2 SASEGT. The CDR3 consists of 16 residues. This clonotype was obtained from a man between 35 and 75 years old with stage II lung adenocarcinoma. The rearrangement joins TRBV6-1 to TRBJ1-2; 11 bases map to TRBD1. The sample consisted of PBMCs, taken before any cancer treatment. The CDR3 coding sequence is TGTGCCAGCAGTGAAAAGGGCGGGACAGGGGGTGAGGGCTACACCTTC. This codes for CASSEKGGTGGEGYTF.